This entry lists 2 T cell receptor beta chains sequenced from one sample in a study of CD8 T cells in ankylosing spondylitis. Study-level findings and limits: Seemingly distinctive of ankylosing spondylitis blood was a TCR beta motif formed by eight highly homologous variants.

These receptors' antigens are unknown. TCRdb fed the 5' RACE reads into MiXCR, producing one record per CDR3 protein. The table lists some 330,000 distinct CDR3 sequences, approximately 8.2% of them singletons. Sequencing input: blood, either unsorted or a sorted T cell fraction (not recorded which). The receptor set was obtained from a male donor with ankylosing spondylitis.

This clonotype has a handful of counts. The chain joins TRBV28 to TRBJ1-2; D is undetermined. V was trimmed by 2 bases and J by 5 bases, leaving 15 bases between them. Germline V gene data show CDR1 as MDHEN and CDR2 as SYDVKM. The CDR3 length is 15 residues. The CDR3 coding sequence is TGTGCCAGCAGTTTAACTCGATTGGGAGAATATGGCTACACCTTC. Translating gives CASSLTRLGEYGYTF.

The rearrangement uses TRBV18 and TRBJ1-2; D may be TRBD1 (5 bases). V shed 2 bases and J shed 3 bases, with 16 bases lying between them. In germline, CDR1 is KGHSH, CDR2 LQKENI. The length of the CDR3 is 16 residues. CDR3 amino acids: CASSPYYPGTDYGYTF. The CDR3 DNA follows: TGTGCCAGCTCACCATACTACCCCGGGACCGACTATGGCTACACCTTC. Based on the CDR3 plus reference TRBV18 and TRBJ1-2, the full variable domain is NAGVMQNPRHLVRRRGQEARLRCSPMKGHSHVYWYRQLPEEGLKFMVYLQKENIIDESGMPKERFSAEFPKEGPSILRIQQVVRGDSAAYFCASSPYYPGTDYGYTFGSGTRLTVV.